This T cell receptor (beta chain) was recorded in a study of cytomegalovirus exposure and HLA in healthy donors. The PCR employed 60 Vbeta primers together with 13 Jbeta primers. Sequenced by immunoSEQ multiplex PCR; TCRdb stores in-frame clones only, minus some. The sample holds around 93,000 clones, about 66% seen once. Broader study findings: In a later analysis, several top co-occurrence clusters appeared linked to parvovirus B19, influenza, CMV and Epstein-Barr virus. Of the V segments, some could not be distinguished, including TRBV6-2 and TRBV6-3, and were excluded. Most TCR sequences were uncommon, yet certain public TCRs appeared in many donors. Investigators reported fewer than 200 TCR beta chains as tied to cytomegalovirus.

Details on this clone: Antigen: not known.

V was clipped by 2 bases and J by 4 bases; unmatched bases: 6. The CDR3 extends over 15 amino acids. Germline V lookup: CDR1 MNHEY, CDR2 SMNVEV (reference sequence). The source material was PBMCs. The origin of this receptor is a boy under 18 in good health and CMV-seropositive. The V and J genes are TRBV27 and TRBJ2-3, with 7 positions matching TRBD2. CDR3 nucleotides: TGTGCCAGCAGTTTAAGTCGCGGGAGAGCAGATACGCAGTATTTT. Amino acid sequence: CASSLSRGRADTQYF.